These T cell receptor beta chains were read from a single sample in a study of shared clonotypes between healthy human individuals. Repertoires were generated with immunoSEQ multiplex PCR, while TCRdb's copy carries only in-frame clones and drops some. This repertoire shows about 710,000 clones, about 80% found once; its top ten account for around 1.8%. The sample was memory CD4+ T cells sorted from blood. These receptors originate from a woman in her 30s in good health. The conserved cysteine and the conserved F or W are not part of the CDR3 here. The order of the fields is V gene, D gene, CDR3 protein. D genes are given only for firm matches.

v_call: TRBV27
d_call: TRBD1
cdr3_aa: ASSTYDREGRNTEAF

v_call: TRBV27
d_call: -
cdr3_aa: ASSLLEAARSGELF

v_call: TRBV5-1
d_call: TRBD1
cdr3_aa: ASSYTQGAGELF

v_call: TRBV19
d_call: TRBD1
cdr3_aa: ASRAGTGHQPQH

v_call: TRBV7-9
d_call: -
cdr3_aa: ASRLEGVRETQY

v_call: TRBV7-9
d_call: -
cdr3_aa: ASNDRRSGANVLT

v_call: TRBV19
d_call: TRBD2
cdr3_aa: ASRGLGTGNEQF

v_call: TRBV5-1
d_call: -
cdr3_aa: ASKDSPQTYEQY

v_call: TRBV2
d_call: -
cdr3_aa: ASSKVGHYGYT

v_call: TRBV4-2
d_call: TRBD1
cdr3_aa: ASSLPHGHRGLGEKLF

v_call: TRBV27
d_call: -
cdr3_aa: ASRDPEVNSPLH

v_call: TRBV6-1
d_call: -
cdr3_aa: ASSGDGSQYGYT

v_call: TRBV15
d_call: -
cdr3_aa: ATSRVRGTSTDTQY

v_call: TRBV7-7
d_call: -
cdr3_aa: ASSFGGRGETQY

v_call: TRBV19
d_call: TRBD2
cdr3_aa: ASSMAGTSGSYEQY

v_call: TRBV11-2
d_call: TRBD1
cdr3_aa: ASSRQGLGEQY

v_call: TRBV19
d_call: -
cdr3_aa: ASSSQGFSYEQY

v_call: TRBV5-4
d_call: TRBD2
cdr3_aa: ASSFEPGGAYNEQF

v_call: TRBV28
d_call: -
cdr3_aa: ATQGGDSPYEQY

v_call: TRBV28
d_call: -
cdr3_aa: ASSLSPARPQH

v_call: TRBV28
d_call: -
cdr3_aa: ASSFGGRAGELF

v_call: TRBV10-2
d_call: -
cdr3_aa: ASSVRSYEQY

v_call: TRBV7-2
d_call: TRBD1
cdr3_aa: ASSQTGGVYGYT